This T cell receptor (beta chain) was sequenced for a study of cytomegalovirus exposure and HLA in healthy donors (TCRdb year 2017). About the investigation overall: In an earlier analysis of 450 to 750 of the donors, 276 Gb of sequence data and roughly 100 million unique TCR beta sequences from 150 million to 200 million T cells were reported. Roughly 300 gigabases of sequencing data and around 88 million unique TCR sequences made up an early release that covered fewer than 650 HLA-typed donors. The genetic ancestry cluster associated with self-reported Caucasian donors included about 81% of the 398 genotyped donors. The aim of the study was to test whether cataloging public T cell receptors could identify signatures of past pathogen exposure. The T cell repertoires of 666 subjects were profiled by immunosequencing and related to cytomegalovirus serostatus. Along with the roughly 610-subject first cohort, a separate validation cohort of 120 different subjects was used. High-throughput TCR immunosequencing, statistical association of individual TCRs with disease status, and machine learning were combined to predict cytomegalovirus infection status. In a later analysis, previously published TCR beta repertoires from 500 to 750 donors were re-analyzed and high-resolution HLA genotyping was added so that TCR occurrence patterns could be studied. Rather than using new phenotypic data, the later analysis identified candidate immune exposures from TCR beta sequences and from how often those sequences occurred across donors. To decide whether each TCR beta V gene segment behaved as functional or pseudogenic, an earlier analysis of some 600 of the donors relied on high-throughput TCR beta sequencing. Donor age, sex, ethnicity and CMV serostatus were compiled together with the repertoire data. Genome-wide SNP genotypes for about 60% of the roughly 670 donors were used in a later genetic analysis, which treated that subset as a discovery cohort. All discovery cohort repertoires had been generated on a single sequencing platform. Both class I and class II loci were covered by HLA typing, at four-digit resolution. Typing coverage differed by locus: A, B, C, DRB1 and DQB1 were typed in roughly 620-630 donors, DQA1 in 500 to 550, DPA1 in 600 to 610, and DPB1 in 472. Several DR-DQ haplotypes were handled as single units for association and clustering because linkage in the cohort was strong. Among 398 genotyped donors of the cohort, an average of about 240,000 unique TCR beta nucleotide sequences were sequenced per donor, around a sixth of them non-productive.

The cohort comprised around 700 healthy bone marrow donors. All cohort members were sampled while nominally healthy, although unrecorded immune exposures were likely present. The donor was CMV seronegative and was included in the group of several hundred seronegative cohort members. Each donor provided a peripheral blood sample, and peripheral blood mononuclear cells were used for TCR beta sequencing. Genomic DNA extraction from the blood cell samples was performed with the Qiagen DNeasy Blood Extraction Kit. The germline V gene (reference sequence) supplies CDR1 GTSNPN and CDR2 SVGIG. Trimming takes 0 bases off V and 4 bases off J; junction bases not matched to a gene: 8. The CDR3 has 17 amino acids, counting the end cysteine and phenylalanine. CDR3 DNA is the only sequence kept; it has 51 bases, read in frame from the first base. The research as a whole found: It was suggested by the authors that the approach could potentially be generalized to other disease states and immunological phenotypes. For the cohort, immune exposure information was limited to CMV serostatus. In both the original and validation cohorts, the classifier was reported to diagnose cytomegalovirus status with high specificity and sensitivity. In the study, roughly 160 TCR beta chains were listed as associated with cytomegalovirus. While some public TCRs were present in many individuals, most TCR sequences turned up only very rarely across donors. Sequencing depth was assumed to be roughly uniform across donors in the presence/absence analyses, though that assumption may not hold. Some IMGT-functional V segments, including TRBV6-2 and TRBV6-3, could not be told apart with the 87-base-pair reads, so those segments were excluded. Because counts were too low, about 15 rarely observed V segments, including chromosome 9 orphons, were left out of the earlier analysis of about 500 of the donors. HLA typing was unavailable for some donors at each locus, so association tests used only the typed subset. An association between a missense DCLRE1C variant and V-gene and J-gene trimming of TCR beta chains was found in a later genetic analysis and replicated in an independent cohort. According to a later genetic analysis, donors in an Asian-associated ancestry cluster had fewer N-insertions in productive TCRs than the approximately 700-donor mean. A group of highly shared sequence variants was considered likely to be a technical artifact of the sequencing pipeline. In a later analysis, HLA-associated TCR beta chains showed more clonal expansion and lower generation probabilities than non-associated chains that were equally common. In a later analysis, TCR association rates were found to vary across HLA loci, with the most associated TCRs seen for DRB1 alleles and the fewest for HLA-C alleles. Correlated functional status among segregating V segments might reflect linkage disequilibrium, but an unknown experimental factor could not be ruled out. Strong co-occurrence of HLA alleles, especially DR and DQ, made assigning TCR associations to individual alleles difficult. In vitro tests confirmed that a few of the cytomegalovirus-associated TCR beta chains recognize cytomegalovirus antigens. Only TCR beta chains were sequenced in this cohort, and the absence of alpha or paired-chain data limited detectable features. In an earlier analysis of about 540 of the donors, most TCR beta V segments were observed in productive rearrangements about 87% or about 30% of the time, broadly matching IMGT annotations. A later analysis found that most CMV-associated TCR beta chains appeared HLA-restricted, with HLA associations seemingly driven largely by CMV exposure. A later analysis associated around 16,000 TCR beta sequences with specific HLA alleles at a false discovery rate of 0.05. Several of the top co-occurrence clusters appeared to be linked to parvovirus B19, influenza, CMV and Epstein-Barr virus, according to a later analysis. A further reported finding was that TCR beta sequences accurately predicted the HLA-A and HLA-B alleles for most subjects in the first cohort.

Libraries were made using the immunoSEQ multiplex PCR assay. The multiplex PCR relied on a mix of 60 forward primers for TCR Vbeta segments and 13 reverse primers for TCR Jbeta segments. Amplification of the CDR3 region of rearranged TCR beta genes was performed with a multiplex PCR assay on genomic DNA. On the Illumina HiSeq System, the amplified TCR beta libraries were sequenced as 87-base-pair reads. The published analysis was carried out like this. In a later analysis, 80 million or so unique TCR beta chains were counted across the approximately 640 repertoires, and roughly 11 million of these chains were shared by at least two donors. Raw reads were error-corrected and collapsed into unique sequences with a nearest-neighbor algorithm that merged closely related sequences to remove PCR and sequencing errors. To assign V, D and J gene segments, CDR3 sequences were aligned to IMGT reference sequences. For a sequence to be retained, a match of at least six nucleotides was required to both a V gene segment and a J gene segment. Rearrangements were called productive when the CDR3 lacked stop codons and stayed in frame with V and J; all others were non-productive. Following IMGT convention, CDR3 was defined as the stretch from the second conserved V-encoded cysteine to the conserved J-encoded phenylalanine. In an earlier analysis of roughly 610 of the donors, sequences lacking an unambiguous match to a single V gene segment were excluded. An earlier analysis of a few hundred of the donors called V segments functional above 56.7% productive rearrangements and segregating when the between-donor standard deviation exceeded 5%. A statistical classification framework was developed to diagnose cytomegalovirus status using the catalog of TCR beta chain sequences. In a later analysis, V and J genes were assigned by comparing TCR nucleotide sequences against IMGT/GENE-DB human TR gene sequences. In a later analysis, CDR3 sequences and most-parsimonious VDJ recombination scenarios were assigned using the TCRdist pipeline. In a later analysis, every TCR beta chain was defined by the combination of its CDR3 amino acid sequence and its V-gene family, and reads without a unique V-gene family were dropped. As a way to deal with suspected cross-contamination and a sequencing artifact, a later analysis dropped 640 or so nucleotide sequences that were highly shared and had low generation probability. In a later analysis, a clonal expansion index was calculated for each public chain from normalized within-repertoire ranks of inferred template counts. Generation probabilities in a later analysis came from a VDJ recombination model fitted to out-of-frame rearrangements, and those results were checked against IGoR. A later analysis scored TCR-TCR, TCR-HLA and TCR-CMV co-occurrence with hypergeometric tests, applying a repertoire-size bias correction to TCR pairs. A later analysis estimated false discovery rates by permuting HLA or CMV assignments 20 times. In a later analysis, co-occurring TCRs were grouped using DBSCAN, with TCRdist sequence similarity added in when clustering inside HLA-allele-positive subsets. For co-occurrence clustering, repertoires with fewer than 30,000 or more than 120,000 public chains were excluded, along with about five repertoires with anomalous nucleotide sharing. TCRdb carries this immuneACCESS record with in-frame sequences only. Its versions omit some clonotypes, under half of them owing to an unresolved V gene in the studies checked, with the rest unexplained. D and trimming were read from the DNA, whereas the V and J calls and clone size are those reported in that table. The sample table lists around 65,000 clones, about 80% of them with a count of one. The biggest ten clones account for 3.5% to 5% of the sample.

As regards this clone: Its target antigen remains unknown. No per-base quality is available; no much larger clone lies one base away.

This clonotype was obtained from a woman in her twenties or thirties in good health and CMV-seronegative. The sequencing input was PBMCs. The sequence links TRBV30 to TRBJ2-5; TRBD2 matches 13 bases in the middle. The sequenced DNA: TGTGCCTGGAGTGTAGGAACTAGCGGGAGGGCAGGAGAGACCCAGTACTTC. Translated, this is CAWSVGTSGRAGETQYF.